The 5 T cell receptor beta chains listed next were all sequenced from one sample in a study of blood T cell repertoires in COVID-19. Generated by immunoSEQ multiplex PCR, the TCRdb table keeps only in-frame clones and is missing some. The table includes around 310,000 clones, 88% detected once. The sequenced sample was peripheral blood. The receptors were sampled from a woman aged 50 to 60 with active or convalescent COVID-19.

This clone has only one observation. The chain carries TRBV7-9 and TRBJ1-1, with D unclear. V lost 5 bases and J lost 1, with 14 bases in between. Germline CDR1 and CDR2: SEHNR and FQNEAQ (reference sequence). CDR3 length: 15 residues. The chain's CDR3 is CASSLSEGKNTEAFF. The CDR3 DNA sequence: TGTGCCAGCAGCCTTTCCGAGGGAAAGAACACTGAAGCTTTCTTT.

The genes are TRBV28 and TRBJ1-5; 12 nucleotides line up with TRBD1. In germline, CDR1 is MDHEN, CDR2 SYDVKM. After removal of 5 bases from V and 6 bases from J, the junction contained 8 bases not matched to a gene. The CDR3 spans 16 residues. CDR3 DNA sequence: TGTGCCAGCAGTCCGGGACAGGGGGCGCGAGGTCAGCCCCAGCATTTT. It is translated as CASSPGQGARGQPQHF.

J is TRBJ1-2 and V is TRBV4-1; D might be TRBD1 (5 bases). V gave up 1 base and J gave up 6 bases, with 12 bases separating them. The CDR3 is made up of 14 amino acids. The germline V gene has CDR1 MGHRA and CDR2 YSYEKL. DNA of the CDR3: TGCGCCAGCAGCCAAGTTGGGCAGGGTCATGGCTACACCTTC. Protein product: CASSQVGQGHGYTF.

The chain recombines TRBV15 with TRBJ1-5; D possibly corresponds to TRBD1 (5 bases). The CDR3 spans 13 residues. Germline V gene data show CDR1 as LNHNV and CDR2 as YYDKDF (reference sequence). Trimming cost V 5 bases and J 2 bases, with 7 bases left between them. The CDR3: CATSRGGNQPQHF. The DNA for the CDR3 is TGTGCCACCAGCCGGGGGGGCAATCAGCCCCAGCATTTT.

The chain employs TRBV30 and TRBJ2-1; tentative D call: TRBD2 (7 bases). Germline V lookup: CDR1 GTSNPN, CDR2 SVGIG (reference sequence). CDR3 size: 13 residues. CDR3 nucleotide sequence: TGTGCGGGGAAGGGGGGAGGGCCTAATGAGCAGTTCTTC. Protein sequence: CAGKGGGPNEQFF.